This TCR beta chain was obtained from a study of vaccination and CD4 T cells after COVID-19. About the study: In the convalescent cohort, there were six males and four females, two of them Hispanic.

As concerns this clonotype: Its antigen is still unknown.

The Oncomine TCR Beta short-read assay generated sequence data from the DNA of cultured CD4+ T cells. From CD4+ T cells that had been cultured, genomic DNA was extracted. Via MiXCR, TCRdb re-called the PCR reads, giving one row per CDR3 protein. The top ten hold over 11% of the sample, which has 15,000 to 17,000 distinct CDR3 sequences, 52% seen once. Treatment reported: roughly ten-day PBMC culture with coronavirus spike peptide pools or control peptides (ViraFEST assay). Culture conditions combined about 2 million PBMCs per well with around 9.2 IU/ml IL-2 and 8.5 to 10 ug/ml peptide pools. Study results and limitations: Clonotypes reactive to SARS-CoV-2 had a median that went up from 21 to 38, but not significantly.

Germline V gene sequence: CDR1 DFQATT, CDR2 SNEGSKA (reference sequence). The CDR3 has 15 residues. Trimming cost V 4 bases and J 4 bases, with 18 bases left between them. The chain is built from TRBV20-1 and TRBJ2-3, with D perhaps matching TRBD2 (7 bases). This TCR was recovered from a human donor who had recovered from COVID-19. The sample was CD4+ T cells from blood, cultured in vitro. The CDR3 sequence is CSATEGGGSPDTQYF. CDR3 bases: TGCAGTGCTACGGAGGGGGGGGGCTCCCCAGATACGCAGTATTTT.